The 9 T cell receptor beta chains presented below share a single source sample, sequenced in a study of T-cell memory formation after mild COVID-19. From the 5' RACE reads, TCRdb called clonotypes with MiXCR, one entry per CDR3 protein. The table records roughly 120,000 distinct CDR3 sequences, roughly 20% of them present only once. The sample taken for sequencing was PBMCs or a T cell subset sorted from them (not recorded which). These receptors were taken from a man aged 18 to 30 who had mild COVID-19 (a few samples of this study predate the infection). Cell type and time point are not known.

The chain carries TRBV9 and TRBJ2-7; a possible D gene is TRBD2 (6 bases). The V gene lost 3 bases and the J gene lost 7 bases, with 20 bases spanning the gap. The germline V gene has CDR1 SGDLS and CDR2 YYNGEE. The CDR3 contains 15 residues. The CDR3 loop reads CASSEEGGGPREQYF. CDR3 DNA sequence: TGTGCCAGCAGCGAGGAGGGCGGAGGCCCCCGGGAGCAGTACTTC. Filled out from reference TRBV9 and TRBJ2-7, the complete variable domain reads DSGVTQTPKHLITATGQRVTLRCSPRSGDLSVYWYQQSLDQGLQFLIQYYNGEERAKGNILERFSAQQFPDLHSELNLSSLELGDSALYFCASSEEGGGPREQYFGPGTRLTVT.

This clonotype has more than one count but fewer than ten. The chain uses TRBV7-3 and TRBJ1-1; 9 bases align to TRBD1. Germline assignment: CDR1 SGHTA and CDR2 FQGTGA. CDR3 length: 18 amino acids. Trimming removed 1 base from V and 1 base from J; junction bases left unmatched: 10. The CDR3 nucleotides read TGTGCCAGCAGCTTAAGCCTCCGGGACAGGGCTCAGAACACTGAAGCTTTCTTT. Its protein is CASSLSLRDRAQNTEAFF.

This clonotype was detected only a few times. The chain combines TRBV7-8 with TRBJ1-3, with D maybe TRBD1 (5 bases). Trimming removed 5 bases from V and 9 bases from J, with 11 bases in between. The CDR3 is made up of 12 amino acids. The V gene's germline CDR1 is SGHVS and CDR2 FQNEAQ. The chain's CDR3 is CASSLGGSTIYF. CDR3 bases: TGTGCCAGCAGCCTGGGGGGGAGCACCATATATTTT.

This clonotype has more than one count but fewer than ten. The DNA for the CDR3 is TGTGCCAGCAGCAGTGACACCTTTACCTACGAGCAGTACGTC. Protein product: CASSSDTFTYEQYV. The chain carries TRBV21-1 and TRBJ2-7. TRBV21-1 corresponds to a pseudogene. The length of the CDR3 is 14 residues.

This rearrangement joins TRBV4-3 to TRBJ2-7; 8 bases agree with TRBD1. V was pared by 0 bases and J by 5 bases, with 6 bases of the junction left unmatched. In germline, CDR1 is LGHNA, CDR2 YSLEER. The CDR3 loop spans 15 amino acids. The CDR3 loop is CASSQDRTGYDEQYF. The CDR3, as DNA: TGCGCCAGCAGCCAAGACCGGACAGGGTACGACGAGCAGTACTTC.

The chain recombines TRBV6-6 with TRBJ2-1; a weak D match, TRBD2 (6 bases). The ends were cut back, 3 bases at V and 5 bases at J, with 14 bases in the middle. The V gene's germline CDR1 is MNHNY and CDR2 SVGAGI (reference sequence). This CDR3 is 15 amino acids long. The CDR3 reads CASSYGGAGNNEQFF. The CDR3 nucleotides read TGTGCCAGCAGTTATGGCGGGGCGGGTAACAATGAGCAGTTCTTC.

The table lists this clonotype with a few counts. The chain uses TRBV9 and TRBJ2-1; D possibly corresponds to TRBD2 (6 bases). The germline gives CDR1 SGDLS, CDR2 YYNGEE. V lost 0 bases, J lost 2 bases, and 12 bases lay in between. The CDR3 consists of 16 residues. In DNA, the CDR3 is TGTGCCAGCAGCGTAGGTGGGACTGGAGCCTACAATGAGCAGTTCTTC. Encoded protein: CASSVGGTGAYNEQFF.

This clonotype came up a few times. This sequence joins TRBV7-6 and TRBJ2-5; possible D gene TRBD1, 6 bases. Trimming shortened V by 5 bases and J by 6 bases, and 22 bases separated the two germline ends. The CDR3 consists of 16 residues. Germline values: CDR1 SGHVS, CDR2 FNYEAQ. CDR3 loop: CASSTNYGQSGKTQYF. DNA for the CDR3: TGTGCCAGCAGCACCAACTACGGACAGTCCGGGAAGACCCAGTACTTC.

V is TRBV18 and J is TRBJ2-7; D is unresolved. The CDR3 has 14 residues. CDR1 is KGHSH and CDR2 is LQKENI in the germline V gene. Trimming shortened V by 0 bases and J by 2 bases, and 8 bases separated the two germline ends. CDR3 region: CASSPPRQAYEQYF. Here the CDR3 DNA reads TGTGCCAGCTCACCACCCCGGCAGGCCTACGAGCAGTACTTC.